The clone carrying this T cell receptor beta chain was detected a few times. Its antigen is unknown. TCRdb's copy holds only in-frame clones and misses some; the assay was immunoSEQ multiplex PCR. The repertoire holds tens of thousands of clones, 78% seen once, with roughly 5.4% in the top ten. This specimen belongs to a study of OX40 agonist ivuxolimab in advanced cancers. Turning to the study itself: The study gave patients intravenous ivuxolimab at 0.01 to 10 mg/kg every 2 weeks. Overall study results and limits: Clonal expansion from baseline to week 6 occurred in both CD4+ and CD8+ T cells.

Per germline, CDR1 SGHRS and CDR2 YFSETQ. After removal of 3 bases from V and 1 base from J, the junction contained 10 bases not matched to a gene. The CDR3 extends over 18 amino acids. This specimen consisted of CD4+ or CD8+ T cells sorted from blood, obtained in a trial of the OX40 agonist ivuxolimab. The chain couples TRBV5-1 to TRBJ2-1, with 10 bases aligning to TRBD2. The sequence derives from an adult with an advanced solid tumor such as melanoma, head and neck, liver or kidney cancer. CDR3 amino acids: CASSSEELAGLSYNEQFF. The DNA for the CDR3 is TGCGCCAGCAGCTCCGAGGAACTAGCGGGACTATCCTACAATGAGCAGTTCTTC.